A single sample is the source of the 10 T cell receptor beta chains below, sequenced in a study of OX40 agonist ivuxolimab in advanced cancers. Measured with immunoSEQ multiplex PCR; TCRdb has only the in-frame clones, and not every one. The sample has around 53,000 clones; roughly 90% are singletons. The input for sequencing was CD4+ or CD8+ T cells sorted from blood, taken in a trial of the OX40 agonist ivuxolimab. These receptors all stem from an adult with an advanced solid tumor such as melanoma, head and neck, liver or kidney cancer.

The V gene is TRBV5-1, the J gene TRBJ1-2; D unclear. The CDR3 runs to 14 residues. CDR1 and CDR2 from the germline V gene are SGHRS and YFSETQ. V was shortened by 1 base and J by 4 bases, with 11 bases between the two germline ends. CDR3 in DNA: TGCGCCAGCAGCTTGCTGAGGGAGGTCTATGGCTACACCTTC. It codes for CASSLLREVYGYTF.

The rearrangement uses TRBV19 and TRBJ1-2, with 9 bases matching TRBD1. The CDR3 is 13 residues long. Trimming at V came to 6 bases and at J to 5 bases, leaving 4 bases not matched to a gene. Germline-derived CDR1 and CDR2 are LNHDA and SQIVND (reference sequence). The CDR3 region has the DNA TGTGCCAGTAGGCCGGGGACAGGGTATGGCTACACCTTC. Protein: CASRPGTGYGYTF.

This clone was seen a single time. The CDR3: CASSWGQGLYEQYF. DNA of the CDR3: TGCGCCAGCAGCTGGGGACAGGGACTCTACGAGCAGTACTTC. This sequence joins TRBV5-1 and TRBJ2-7, with 9 bases matching TRBD1. Germline V gives CDR1 SGHRS, CDR2 YFSETQ. V lost 3 bases, J lost 3 bases, and 4 bases stayed unmatched. This CDR3 region has 14 residues.

The CDR3 DNA is TGCGCCAGCAGCCCCACAGTGGTGCGGGGGAACACCGGGGAGCTGTTTTTT. The encoded protein is CASSPTVVRGNTGELFF. The chain is built from TRBV5-1 and TRBJ2-2; tentatively, D is TRBD2 (6 bases). The CDR3 runs 17 residues. Germline CDR1 reads SGHRS; CDR2 reads YFSETQ. The germline V and J ends were trimmed by 4 bases and 1 base, with 17 bases remaining between them.

This chain links TRBV14 with TRBJ2-5, with D perhaps matching TRBD2 (6 bases). The germline gives CDR1 SGHDN, CDR2 FVKESK. This CDR3 contains 14 residues. The V and J ends lost 2 bases and 5 bases respectively, with 12 bases between them. The chain's CDR3 is CASSQRVEGETQYF. CDR3 nucleotide sequence: TGTGCCAGCAGCCAAAGAGTGGAGGGCGAGACCCAGTACTTC. The entire variable domain, with the rest obtained from reference TRBV14 and TRBJ2-5, is as follows: EAGVTQFPSHSVIEKGQTVTLRCDPISGHDNLYWYRRVMGKEIKFLLHFVKESKQDESGMPNNRFLAERTGGTYSTLKVQPAELEDSGVYFCASSQRVEGETQYFGPGTRLLVL.

This clone was picked up one time. The chain employs TRBV19 and TRBJ1-1; 7 nucleotides match TRBD1. J gave up 5 bases and V 0 bases, and 15 bases lay outside the gene matches. The CDR3 totals 18 residues. Germline CDR1 LNHDA, CDR2 SQIVND (reference sequence). CDR3 region: CASSIDERGLRGRTEAFF. CDR3 sequence (DNA): TGTGCCAGTAGTATAGATGAAAGGGGGCTCCGCGGGAGGACTGAAGCTTTCTTT.

The chain employs TRBV19 and TRBJ1-2, with TRBD1 matching 7 bases. Germline V gene data show CDR1 as LNHDA and CDR2 as SQIVND (reference sequence). The CDR3 spans 15 residues. J gave up 2 bases and V 1 base, and 4 bases lay outside the gene matches. CDR3: CASSIAGQINYGYTF. CDR3 sequence (DNA): TGTGCCAGTAGTATAGCGGGACAGATCAACTATGGCTACACCTTC.

This chain links TRBV30 with TRBJ2-1; D is ambiguous. The V gene lost 2 bases and the J gene lost 0 bases, with 14 bases spanning the gap. This CDR3 is built from 16 residues. Germline values: CDR1 GTSNPN, CDR2 SVGIG (reference sequence). CDR3 in amino acids: CAWSPTAVSSYNEQFF. The CDR3 region has the DNA TGTGCCTGGAGTCCCACGGCGGTAAGCTCCTACAATGAGCAGTTCTTC.

The V call is TRBV5-1, the J call TRBJ2-1; D is unresolved. V lost 0 bases and J lost 4, with 17 bases in between. The CDR3 has 17 residues. Germline V gene sequence: CDR1 SGHRS, CDR2 YFSETQ. CDR3 in amino acids: CASSLAYSSVGYNEQFF. The CDR3 DNA follows: TGCGCCAGCAGCTTGGCGTATTCGTCAGTCGGGTACAATGAGCAGTTCTTC.

The chain couples TRBV4-1 to TRBJ1-4; 7 bases are a match to TRBD1. This CDR3 is 16 amino acids long. The V segment lost 4 bases and the J segment 8 bases; nucleotides outside the gene matches: 13. Germline assignment: CDR1 MGHRA and CDR2 YSYEKL. CDR3 residues: CASSRTAGTATEKLFF. Written as DNA, the CDR3 is TGCGCCAGCAGCCGTACCGCCGGGACAGCAACCGAAAAACTGTTTTTT.